Shown below are 5 T cell receptor beta chains from a single sample sequenced in a study of human thymus T cells (dated by TCRdb to the early 2020s). Library preparation employed the immunoSEQ multiplex PCR assay. The table comes from immuneACCESS by way of TCRdb, which keeps in-frame sequences with V and J called. Part of the clones is missing from these tables; in studies checked, under half for an unresolved V gene and the rest for unknown reasons. The sample data list tens of thousands of clones, and just over 95% of these were observed just once. Roughly 0.028% of the sample is in the top ten clones. Thymus tissue was collected as surgical resects that were removed during corrective cardiac surgery. The sample was thymus tissue. The receptors originated from a boy under three years old with a congenital heart defect but otherwise immunologically healthy.

V is TRBV29-1 and J is TRBJ1-1; D perhaps matches TRBD1 (5 bases). Deletions cut 2 bases from V and 1 base from J, with 11 bases between. The germline gives CDR1 SQVTM, CDR2 ANQGSEA. The CDR3 runs 14 residues. CDR3 nucleotides: TGCAGCGTTGAACCGCGGGGGTGGAACACTGAAGCTTTCTTT. Translated, it gives CSVEPRGWNTEAFF.

The V gene is TRBV4-1, the J gene TRBJ1-1, with D possibly being TRBD1 (5 bases). The CDR3 has 17 residues. Trimming removed 1 base at V and 1 base at J, with 16 bases between. Germline V gives CDR1 MGHRA, CDR2 YSYEKL. The CDR3 coding sequence is TGCGCCAGCAGCCAAGCGAACGACAGAAGACCGAACACTGAAGCTTTCTTT. It codes for CASSQANDRRPNTEAFF.

V gene TRBV5-1 combines with J gene TRBJ2-7, with 10 bases aligning to TRBD1. The CDR3 spans 16 residues. The V gene's germline CDR1 is SGHRS and CDR2 YFSETQ. V lost 1 base, J lost 3 bases, and 7 bases stayed unmatched. The CDR3 bases are TGCGCCAGCAGCTTGAAGGGACAGGGGTTGGACTACGAGCAGTACTTC. It yields the protein CASSLKGQGLDYEQYF.

V and J are TRBV2 and TRBJ2-3; a weak D match, TRBD1 (5 bases). CDR3 size: 12 residues. CDR1 is SNHLY, CDR2 FYNNEI, per germline. Deletions cut 7 bases from V and 4 bases from J, with 9 bases between. For the CDR3, the DNA is TGTGCCAGCACAGGGTTCCCAGATACGCAGTATTTT. Residues: CASTGFPDTQYF.

This sequence joins TRBV6-1 and TRBJ1-2; 8 bases map to TRBD1. Looked up from germline, CDR1 is MNHNS and CDR2 is SASEGT. The ends lost 0 bases at V and 1 base at J; junction bases unmatched: 7. The CDR3 loop spans 17 amino acids. The CDR3 DNA sequence: TGTGCCAGCAGTGAAGCCGGGACAGGAGTTCATAACTATGGCTACACCTTC. Amino acids: CASSEAGTGVHNYGYTF.